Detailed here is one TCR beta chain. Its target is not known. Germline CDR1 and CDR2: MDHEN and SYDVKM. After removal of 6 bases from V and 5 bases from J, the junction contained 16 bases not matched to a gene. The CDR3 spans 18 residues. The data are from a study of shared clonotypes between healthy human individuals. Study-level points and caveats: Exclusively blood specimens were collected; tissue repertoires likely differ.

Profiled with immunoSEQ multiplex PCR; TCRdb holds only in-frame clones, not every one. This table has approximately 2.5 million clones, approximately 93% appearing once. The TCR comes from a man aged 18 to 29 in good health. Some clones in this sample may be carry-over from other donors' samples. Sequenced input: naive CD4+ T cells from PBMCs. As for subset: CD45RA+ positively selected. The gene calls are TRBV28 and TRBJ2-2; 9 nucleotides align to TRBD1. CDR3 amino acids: CASRTSGQGANQTGELFF. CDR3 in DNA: TGTGCCAGCAGGACCTCGGGACAGGGAGCCAATCAGACCGGGGAGCTGTTTTTT.